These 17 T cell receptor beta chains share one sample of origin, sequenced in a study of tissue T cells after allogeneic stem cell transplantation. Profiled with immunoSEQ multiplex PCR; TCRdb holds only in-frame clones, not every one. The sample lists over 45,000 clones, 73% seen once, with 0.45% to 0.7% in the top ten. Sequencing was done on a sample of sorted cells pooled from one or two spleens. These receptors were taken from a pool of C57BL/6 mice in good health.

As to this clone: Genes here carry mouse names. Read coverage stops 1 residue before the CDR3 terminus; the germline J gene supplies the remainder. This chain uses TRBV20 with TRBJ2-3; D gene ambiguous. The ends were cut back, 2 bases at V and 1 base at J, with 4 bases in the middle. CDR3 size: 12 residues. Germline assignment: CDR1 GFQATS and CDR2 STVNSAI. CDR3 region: CGARTGAETLYF. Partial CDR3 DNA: TGTGGTGCTAGGACAGGTGCAGAAACGCTGTAT.

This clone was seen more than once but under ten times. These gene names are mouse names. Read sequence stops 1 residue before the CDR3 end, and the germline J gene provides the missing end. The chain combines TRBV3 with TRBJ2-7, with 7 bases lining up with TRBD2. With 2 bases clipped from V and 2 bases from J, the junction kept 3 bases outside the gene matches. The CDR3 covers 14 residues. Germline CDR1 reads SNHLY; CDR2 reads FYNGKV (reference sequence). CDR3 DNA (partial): TGTGCCAGCAGCTTACGGTGGGGGGCCTATGAACAGTAC. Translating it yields CASSLRWGAYEQY. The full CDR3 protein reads CASSLRWGAYEQYF. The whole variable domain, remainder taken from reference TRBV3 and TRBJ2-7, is GPKVLQIPSHQIIDMGQMVTLNCDPVSNHLYFYWYKQILGQQMEFLVNFYNGKVMEKSKLFKDQFSVERPDGSYFTLKIQPTALEDSAVYFCASSLRWGAYEQYFGPGTRLTVL.

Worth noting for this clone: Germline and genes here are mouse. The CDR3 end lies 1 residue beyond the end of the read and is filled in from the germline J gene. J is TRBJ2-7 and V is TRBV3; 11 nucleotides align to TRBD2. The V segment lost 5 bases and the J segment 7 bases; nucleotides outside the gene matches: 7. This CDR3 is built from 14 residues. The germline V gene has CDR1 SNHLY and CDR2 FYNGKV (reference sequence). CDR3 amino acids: CASSATGGAREQYF. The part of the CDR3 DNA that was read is TGTGCCAGCAGCGCCACTGGGGGGGCGCGGGAACAGTAC.

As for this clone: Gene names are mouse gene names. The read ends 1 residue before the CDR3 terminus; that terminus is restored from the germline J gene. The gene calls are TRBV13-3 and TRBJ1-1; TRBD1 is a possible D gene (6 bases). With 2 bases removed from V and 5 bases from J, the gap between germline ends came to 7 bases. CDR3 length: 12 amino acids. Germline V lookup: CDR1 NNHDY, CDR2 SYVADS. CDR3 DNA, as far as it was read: TGTGCCAGCAGTGAGCAGGGGACAGAAGTCTTC. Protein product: CASSEQGTEVF. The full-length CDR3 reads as CASSEQGTEVFF.

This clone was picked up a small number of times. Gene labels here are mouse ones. CDR3 sequence: CASRGTDNERLFF. The covered CDR3 bases are TGTGCCAGCAGGGGGACAGACAACGAAAGATTATTT. The chain links TRBV2 to TRBJ1-4, with 7 bases that match TRBD1. The read terminates 1 residue ahead of where the CDR3 ends, so the germline J gene completes it. CDR1 is LGHNA, CDR2 YSYQKL, per germline. J lost 4 bases, V lost 6 bases, and 2 bases had no gene match. The CDR3 loop spans 13 amino acids. The entire variable domain, with the rest obtained from reference TRBV2 and TRBJ1-4, is as follows: DPKIIQKPKYLVAVTGSEKILICEQYLGHNAMYWYRQSAKKPLEFMFSYSYQKLMDNQTASSRFQPQSSKKNHLDLQITALKPDDSATYFCASRGTDNERLFFGHGTKLSVL.

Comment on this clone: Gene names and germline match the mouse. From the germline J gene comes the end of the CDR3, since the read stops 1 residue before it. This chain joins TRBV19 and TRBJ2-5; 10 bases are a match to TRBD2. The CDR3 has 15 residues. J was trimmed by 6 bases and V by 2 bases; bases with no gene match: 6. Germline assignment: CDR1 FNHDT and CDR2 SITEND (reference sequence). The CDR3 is CASSIWGGASDTQYF. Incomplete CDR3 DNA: TGTGCCAGCAGTATCTGGGGGGGCGCGTCGGACACCCAGTAC.

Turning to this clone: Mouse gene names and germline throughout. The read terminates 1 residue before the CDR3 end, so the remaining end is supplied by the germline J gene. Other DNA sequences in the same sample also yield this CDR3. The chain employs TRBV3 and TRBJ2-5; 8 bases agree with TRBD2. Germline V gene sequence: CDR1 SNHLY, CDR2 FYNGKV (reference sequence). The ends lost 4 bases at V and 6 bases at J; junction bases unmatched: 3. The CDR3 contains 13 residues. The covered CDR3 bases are TGTGCCAGCAGCTCGACTGGGGAGGACACCCAGTAC. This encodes CASSSTGEDTQY. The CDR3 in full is CASSSTGEDTQYF.

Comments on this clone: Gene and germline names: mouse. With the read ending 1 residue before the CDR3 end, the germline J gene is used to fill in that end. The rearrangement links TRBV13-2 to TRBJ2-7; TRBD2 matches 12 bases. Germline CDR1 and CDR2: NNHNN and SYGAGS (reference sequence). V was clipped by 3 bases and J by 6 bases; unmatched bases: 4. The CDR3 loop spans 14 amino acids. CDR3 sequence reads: CASGGRDWGVEQYF. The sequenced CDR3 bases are TGTGCCAGCGGTGGCCGGGACTGGGGGGTTGAACAGTAC.

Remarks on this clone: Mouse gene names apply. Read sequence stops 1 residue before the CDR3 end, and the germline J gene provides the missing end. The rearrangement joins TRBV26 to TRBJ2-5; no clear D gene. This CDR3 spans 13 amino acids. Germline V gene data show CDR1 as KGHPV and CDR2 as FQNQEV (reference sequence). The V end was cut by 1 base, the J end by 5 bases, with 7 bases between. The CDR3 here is CASSLLEGDTQYF. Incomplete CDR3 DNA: TGTGCCAGCAGTCTGTTGGAGGGAGACACCCAGTAC.

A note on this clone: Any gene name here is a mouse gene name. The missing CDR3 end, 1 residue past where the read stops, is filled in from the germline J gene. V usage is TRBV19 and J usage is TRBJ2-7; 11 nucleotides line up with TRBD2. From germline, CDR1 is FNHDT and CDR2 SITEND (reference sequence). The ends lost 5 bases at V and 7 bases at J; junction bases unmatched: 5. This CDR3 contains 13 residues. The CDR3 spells CASRGTGGEEQYF. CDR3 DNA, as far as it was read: TGTGCCAGCAGGGGGACTGGGGGAGAGGAACAGTAC.

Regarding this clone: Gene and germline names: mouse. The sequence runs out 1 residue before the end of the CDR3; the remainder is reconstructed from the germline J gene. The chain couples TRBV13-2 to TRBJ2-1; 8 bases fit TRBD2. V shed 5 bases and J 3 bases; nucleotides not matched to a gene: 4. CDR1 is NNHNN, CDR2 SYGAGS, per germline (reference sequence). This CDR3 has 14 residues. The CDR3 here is CASGPGGRYAEQFF. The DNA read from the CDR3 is TGTGCCAGCGGGCCTGGGGGGCGCTATGCTGAGCAGTTC.

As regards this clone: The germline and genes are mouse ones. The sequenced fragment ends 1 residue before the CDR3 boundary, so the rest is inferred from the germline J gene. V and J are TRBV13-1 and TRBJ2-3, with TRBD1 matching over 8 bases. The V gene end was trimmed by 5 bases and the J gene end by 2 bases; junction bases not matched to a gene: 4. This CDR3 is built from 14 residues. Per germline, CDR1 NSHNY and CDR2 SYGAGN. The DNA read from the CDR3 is TGTGCCAGCAGGCAGGGGGCGTTTGCAGAAACGCTGTAT. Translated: CASRQGAFAETLY. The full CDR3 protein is CASRQGAFAETLYF.

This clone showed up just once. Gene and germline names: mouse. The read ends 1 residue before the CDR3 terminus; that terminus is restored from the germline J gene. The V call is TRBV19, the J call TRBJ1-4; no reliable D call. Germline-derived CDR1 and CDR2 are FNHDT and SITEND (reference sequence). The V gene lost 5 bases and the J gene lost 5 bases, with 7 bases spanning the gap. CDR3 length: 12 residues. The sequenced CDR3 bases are TGTGCCAGCAGCATCAGAAACGAAAGATTATTT. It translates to CASSIRNERLF. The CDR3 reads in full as CASSIRNERLFF.

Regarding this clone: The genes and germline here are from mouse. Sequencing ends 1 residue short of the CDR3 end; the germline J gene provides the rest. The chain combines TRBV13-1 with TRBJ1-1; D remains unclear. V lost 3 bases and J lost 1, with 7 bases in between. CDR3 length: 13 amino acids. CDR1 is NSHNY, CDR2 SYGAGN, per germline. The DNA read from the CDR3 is TGTGCCAGCAGTGTGGCAAGAAACACAGAAGTCTTC. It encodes CASSVARNTEVF. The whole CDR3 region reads CASSVARNTEVFF.

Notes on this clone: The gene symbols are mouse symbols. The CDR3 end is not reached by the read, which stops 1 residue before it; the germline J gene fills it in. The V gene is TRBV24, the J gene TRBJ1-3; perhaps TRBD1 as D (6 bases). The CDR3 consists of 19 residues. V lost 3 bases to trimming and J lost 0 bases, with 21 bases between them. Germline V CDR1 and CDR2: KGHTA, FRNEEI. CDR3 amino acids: CASSLAGAGGEDSGNTLYF. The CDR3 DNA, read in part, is TGTGCCAGCAGTCTCGCGGGGGCGGGGGGGGAAGATTCTGGAAATACGCTCTAT.

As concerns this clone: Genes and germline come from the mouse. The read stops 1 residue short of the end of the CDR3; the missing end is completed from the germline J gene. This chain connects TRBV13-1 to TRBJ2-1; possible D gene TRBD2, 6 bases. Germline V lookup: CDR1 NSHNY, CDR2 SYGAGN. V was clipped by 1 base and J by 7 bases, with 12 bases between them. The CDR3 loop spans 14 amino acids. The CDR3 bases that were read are TGTGCCAGCAGTGATCCTGGGGAACGGGCTGAGCAGTTC. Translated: CASSDPGERAEQF. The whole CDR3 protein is CASSDPGERAEQFF.

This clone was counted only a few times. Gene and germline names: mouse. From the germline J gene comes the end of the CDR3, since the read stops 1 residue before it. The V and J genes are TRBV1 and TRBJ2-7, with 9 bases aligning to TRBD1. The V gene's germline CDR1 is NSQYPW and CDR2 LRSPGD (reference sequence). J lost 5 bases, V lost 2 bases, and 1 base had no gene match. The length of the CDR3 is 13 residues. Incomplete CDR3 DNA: TGCACCTGCAGTGCACGGGACAGGGATGAACAGTAC. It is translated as CTCSARDRDEQY. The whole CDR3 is CTCSARDRDEQYF.